This entry lists 5 T cell receptor beta chains sequenced from one sample in a study of cytomegalovirus exposure and HLA in healthy donors (dated by TCRdb to 2015 to 2018). Library preparation used the immunoSEQ multiplex PCR assay. For the multiplex PCR, a mixture combining 60 forward primers for TCR Vbeta segments and 13 reverse primers for TCR Jbeta segments was used. In its TCRdb copy, this immuneACCESS table keeps in-frame sequences only and misses some clones. Where compared with another copy, unresolved V genes explain less than half of these, and the others have no known cause. This sample lists 90,000 to 140,000 clones; around 72% were detected once. The ten top clones hold over 2% of the sample. Sequencing was carried out using PBMCs. The receptors were sampled from a man under 40 in good health and CMV-seronegative.

The CDR3 nucleotides read TGTGCCAGTATTACCCGAATACAGGGGAACACTGAAGCTTTCTTT. It is translated as CASITRIQGNTEAFF. V and J are TRBV19 and TRBJ1-1; D might be TRBD1 (6 bases). The CDR3 contains 15 residues. V dropped 7 bases and J dropped 1 base, with 16 bases sitting between them. Germline lookup yields CDR1 LNHDA and CDR2 SQIVND (reference sequence).

A single count supports this clone. The chain carries TRBV4-1 and TRBJ2-5, with a possible D match to TRBD1 (6 bases). Trimming left V 3 bases short and J 1 base short, with 9 bases between. Germline V gene data show CDR1 as MGHRA and CDR2 as YSYEKL. The CDR3 sequence is 14 residues long. This chain's CDR3 is CASSQSRGQETQYF. DNA for the CDR3: TGCGCCAGCAGCCAGTCCAGGGGCCAAGAGACCCAGTACTTC.

This clone showed up many times. V is TRBV27 and J is TRBJ1-2; TRBD1 matches 9 bases. V trimming: 0 bases; J trimming: 4 bases; junction bases outside the gene matches: 9. CDR1 and CDR2 (germline): MNHEY, SMNVEV (reference sequence). CDR3 length equals 17 residues. CDR3 protein: CASSLSAPGQGSYGYTF. Here the CDR3 DNA reads TGTGCCAGCAGTTTATCCGCTCCGGGACAGGGCTCCTATGGCTACACCTTC.

The chain links TRBV7-9 to TRBJ2-7, with D possibly TRBD2 on 6 matching bases. Deletions cut 5 bases from V and 1 base from J, with 27 bases between. The CDR3 is 19 amino acids. CDR1 and CDR2 (germline): SEHNR, FQNEAQ (reference sequence). For the CDR3, the DNA is TGTGCCAGCAGCCCTCGACTGGGGGGTAAAGCAGTCCGTTCCTACGAGCAGTACTTC. Translation: CASSPRLGGKAVRSYEQYF.

This CDR3 reads CAWSGTENSPLHF. The CDR3 nucleotides read TGTGCCTGGAGTGGGACAGAAAATTCACCCCTCCACTTT. The chain recombines TRBV30 with TRBJ1-6; perhaps TRBD1 as D (6 bases). V dropped 1 base and J dropped 7 bases, with 8 bases sitting between them. The CDR3 contains 13 residues. Germline V gives CDR1 GTSNPN, CDR2 SVGIG (reference sequence).